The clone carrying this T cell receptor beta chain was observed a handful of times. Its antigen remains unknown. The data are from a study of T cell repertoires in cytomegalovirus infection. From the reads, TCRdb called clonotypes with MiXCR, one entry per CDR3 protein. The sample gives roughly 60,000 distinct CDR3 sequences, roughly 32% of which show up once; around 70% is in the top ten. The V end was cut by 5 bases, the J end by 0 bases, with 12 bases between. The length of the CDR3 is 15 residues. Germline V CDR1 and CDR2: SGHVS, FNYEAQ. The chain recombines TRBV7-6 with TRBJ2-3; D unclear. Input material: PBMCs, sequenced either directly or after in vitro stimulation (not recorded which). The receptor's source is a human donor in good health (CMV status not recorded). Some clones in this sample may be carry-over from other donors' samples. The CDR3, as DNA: TGTGCCAGCAGCGCGATCCTAACGAGCACAGATACGCAGTATTTT. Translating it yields CASSAILTSTDTQYF. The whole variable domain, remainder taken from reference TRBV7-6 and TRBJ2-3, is GAGVSQSPRYKVTKRGQDVALRCDPISGHVSLYWYRQALGQGPEFLTYFNYEAQQDKSGLPNDRFSAERPEGSISTLTIQRTEQRDSAMYRCASSAILTSTDTQYFGPGTRLTVL.